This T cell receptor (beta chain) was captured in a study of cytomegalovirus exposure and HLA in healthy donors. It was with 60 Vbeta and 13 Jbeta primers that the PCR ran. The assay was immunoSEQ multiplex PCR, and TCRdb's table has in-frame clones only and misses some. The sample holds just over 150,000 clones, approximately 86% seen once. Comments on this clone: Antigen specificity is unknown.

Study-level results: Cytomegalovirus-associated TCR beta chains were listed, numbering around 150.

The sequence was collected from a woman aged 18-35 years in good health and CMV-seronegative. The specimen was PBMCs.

CDR3 DNA: TGTGCCAGCAGTTACTCTGGACTCCAAGAGACCCAGTACTTC. It translates to CASSYSGLQETQYF. The chain combines TRBV6-6 with TRBJ2-5; possibly TRBD2 for D (5 bases). Germline V gene lookup returns CDR1 MNHNY and CDR2 SVGAGI (reference sequence). The CDR3 runs 14 residues. The V and J ends lost 0 bases and 1 base respectively, with 6 bases between them.